This T cell receptor beta chain was sequenced in a study of T cell responses to AZD1222 COVID-19 vaccine. Libraries were prepared by immunoSEQ multiplex PCR; TCRdb keeps only in-frame clonotypes and omits some of them. The sample consists of some 98,000 clones, less than 85% of them appearing once. About this clone: Its antigen is not known.

General study findings and limits: Per reports, nearly half of all spike-specific TCRs target regions that are unmutated in variants. With two AZD1222 doses given, Spike-specific TCR breadth and depth both rose. Vaccine-associated CD4 TCRs ranged over spike, dominating at 160-218 and 743-854.

Germline V gene sequence: CDR1 SGHAT, CDR2 FQNNGV. This CDR3 is built from 13 residues. V lost 4 bases to trimming and J lost 6 bases, with 11 bases between them. The chain links TRBV11-2 to TRBJ2-3, with D possibly being TRBD2 (7 bases). The TCR sequence derives from an adult who received the AZD1222 COVID-19 vaccine. The input for sequencing was peripheral blood, taken 28 days after the second AZD1222 dose. CDR3 nucleotides: TGTGCCAGCAGCTCTAAGGGGGGGGATACGCAGTATTTT. Its protein is CASSSKGGDTQYF. Full variable domain (rest looked up from reference TRBV11-2 and TRBJ2-3): EAGVAQSPRYKIIEKRQSVAFWCNPISGHATLYWYQQILGQGPKLLIQFQNNGVVDDSQLPKDRFSAERLKGVDSTLKIQPAKLEDSAVYLCASSSKGGDTQYFGPGTRLTVL.